This T cell receptor beta chain is from a study of regulatory T cells in long-lasting Graves disease. Looking at the study overall: Graves' patients, diagnosed recently, had received antithyroid drugs under 3 months.

General study points: Persistent Graves' cases showed lower TCR diversity than newly diagnosed cases. New patients shared fewer public clonotypes (over 900) than persistent patients did (around 3,000).

Stated time point: newly diagnosed GD, antithyroid drugs for less than 3 months. Preparation of the TCR library used RNA extracted from PBMCs. After removal of 3 bases from V and 2 bases from J, the junction contained 5 bases not matched to a gene. Germline CDR1 and CDR2: SGHDT and YYEEEE. CDR3 length: 15 amino acids. Comment on this clonotype: Its specificity is unknown.

Libraries of TCR beta came from iRepertoire HTBI primers plus Arm-PCR of CDR3 regions. TCRdb reprocessed the multiplex PCR reads via MiXCR and lists one record per CDR3 protein. The table lists about 540,000 distinct CDR3 sequences, approximately 13% of them singletons, with roughly 10% in the top ten. This sample also belongs to another study, concerning T cells in Graves' hyperthyroidism and ophthalmopathy. This second report adds: Most thyroid-expanded clonotypes above 0.001 were also found in blood.

The chain joins TRBV5-6 to TRBJ2-3; 8 nucleotides line up with TRBD1. The source is a man between 25 and 39 years old with Graves disease. The sequences come from peripheral blood mononuclear cells (PBMCs), collected at new diagnosis, from a patient treated with antithyroid drugs. CDR3 bases: TGTGCCAGCAGCTCCAACAGGGGGGACACAGATACGCAGTATTTT. This gives the protein CASSSNRGDTDTQYF.